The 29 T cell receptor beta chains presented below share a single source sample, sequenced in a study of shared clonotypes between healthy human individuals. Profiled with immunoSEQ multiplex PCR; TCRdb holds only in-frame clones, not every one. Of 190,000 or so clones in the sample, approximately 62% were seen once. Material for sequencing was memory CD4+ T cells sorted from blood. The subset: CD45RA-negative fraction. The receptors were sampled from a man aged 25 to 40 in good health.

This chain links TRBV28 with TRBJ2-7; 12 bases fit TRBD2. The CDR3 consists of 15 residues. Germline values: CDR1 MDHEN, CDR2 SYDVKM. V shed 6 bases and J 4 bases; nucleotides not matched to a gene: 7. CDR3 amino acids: CASSPTSGSRYEQYF. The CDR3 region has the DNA TGTGCCAGCAGCCCGACTAGCGGGAGTCGGTACGAGCAGTACTTC.

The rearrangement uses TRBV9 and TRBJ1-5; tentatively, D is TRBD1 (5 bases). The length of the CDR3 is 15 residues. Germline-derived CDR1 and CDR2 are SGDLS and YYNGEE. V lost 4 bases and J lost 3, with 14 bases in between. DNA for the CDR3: TGTGCCAGCAGCCTCGGGGGTAACCTCAATCAGCCCCAGCATTTT. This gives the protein CASSLGGNLNQPQHF.

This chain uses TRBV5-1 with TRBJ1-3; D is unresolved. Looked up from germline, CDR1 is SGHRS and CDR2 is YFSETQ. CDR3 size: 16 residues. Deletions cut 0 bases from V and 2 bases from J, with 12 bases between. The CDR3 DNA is TGCGCCAGCAGCTTGGCGGCGGGGTCACCTGGAAACACCATATATTTT. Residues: CASSLAAGSPGNTIYF.

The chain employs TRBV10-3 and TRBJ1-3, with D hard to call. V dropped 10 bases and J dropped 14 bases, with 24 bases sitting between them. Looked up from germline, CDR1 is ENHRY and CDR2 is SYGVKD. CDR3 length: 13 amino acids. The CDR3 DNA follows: TGTGCCACCAGCCTAGGTAGTGGGAACCGGTTATATTTT. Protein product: CATSLGSGNRLYF.

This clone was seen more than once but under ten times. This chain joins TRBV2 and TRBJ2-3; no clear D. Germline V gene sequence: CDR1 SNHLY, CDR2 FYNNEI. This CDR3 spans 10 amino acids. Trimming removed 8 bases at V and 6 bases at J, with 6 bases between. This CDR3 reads CASGADTQYF. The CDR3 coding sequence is TGTGCCAGCGGTGCGGATACGCAGTATTTT. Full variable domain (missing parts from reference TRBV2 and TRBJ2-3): EPEVTQTPSHQVTQMGQEVILRCVPISNHLYFYWYRQILGQKVEFLVSFYNNEISEKSEIFDDQFSVERPDGSNFTLKIRSTKLEDSAMYFCASGADTQYFGPGTRLTVL.

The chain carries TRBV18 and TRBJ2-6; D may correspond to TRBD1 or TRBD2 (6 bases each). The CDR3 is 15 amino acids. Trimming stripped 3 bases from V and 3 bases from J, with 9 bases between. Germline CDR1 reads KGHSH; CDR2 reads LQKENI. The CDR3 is CASSPRGRGANVLTF. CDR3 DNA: TGTGCCAGCTCACCTCGGGGGCGTGGGGCCAACGTCCTGACTTTC. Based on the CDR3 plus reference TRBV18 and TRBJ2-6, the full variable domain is NAGVMQNPRHLVRRRGQEARLRCSPMKGHSHVYWYRQLPEEGLKFMVYLQKENIIDESGMPKERFSAEFPKEGPSILRIQQVVRGDSAAYFCASSPRGRGANVLTFGAGSRLTVL.

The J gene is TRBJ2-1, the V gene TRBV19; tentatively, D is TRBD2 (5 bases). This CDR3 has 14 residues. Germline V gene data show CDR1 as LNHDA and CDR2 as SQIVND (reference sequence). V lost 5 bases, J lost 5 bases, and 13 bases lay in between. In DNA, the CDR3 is TGTGCCAGTAGTCCCGGACTGCGGAACAATGAGCAGTTCTTC. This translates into CASSPGLRNNEQFF.

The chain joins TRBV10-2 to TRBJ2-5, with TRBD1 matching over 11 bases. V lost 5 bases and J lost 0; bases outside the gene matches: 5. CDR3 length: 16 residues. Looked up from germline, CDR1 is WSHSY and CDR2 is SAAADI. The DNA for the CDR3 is TGCGCCAGCAGTACCGGGACAGGGGGGTACCAAGAGACCCAGTACTTC. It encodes CASSTGTGGYQETQYF.

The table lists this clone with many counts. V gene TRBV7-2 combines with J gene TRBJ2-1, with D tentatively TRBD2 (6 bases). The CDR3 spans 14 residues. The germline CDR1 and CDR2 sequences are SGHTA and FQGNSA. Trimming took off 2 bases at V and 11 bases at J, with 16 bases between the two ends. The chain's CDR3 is CASSLIGGNLKQFF. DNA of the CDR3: TGTGCCAGCAGCTTAATTGGCGGGAATCTGAAGCAGTTCTTC. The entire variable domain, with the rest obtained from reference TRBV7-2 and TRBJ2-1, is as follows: GAGVSQSPSNKVTEKGKDVELRCDPISGHTALYWYRQSLGQGLEFLIYFQGNSAPDKSGLPSDRFSAERTGGSVSTLTIQRTQQEDSAVYLCASSLIGGNLKQFFGPGTRLTVL.

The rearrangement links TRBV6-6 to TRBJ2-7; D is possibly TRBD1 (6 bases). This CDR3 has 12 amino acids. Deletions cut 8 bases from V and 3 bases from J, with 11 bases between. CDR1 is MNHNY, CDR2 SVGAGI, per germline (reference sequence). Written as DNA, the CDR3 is TGTGCCAGCGCCCAGACAGGCTACGAGCAGTACTTC. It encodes CASAQTGYEQYF.

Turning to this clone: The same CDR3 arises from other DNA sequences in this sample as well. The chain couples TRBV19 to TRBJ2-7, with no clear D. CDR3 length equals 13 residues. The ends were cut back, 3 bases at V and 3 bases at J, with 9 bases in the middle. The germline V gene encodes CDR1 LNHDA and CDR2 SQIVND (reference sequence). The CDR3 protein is CASSIGLDYEQYF. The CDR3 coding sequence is TGTGCCAGTAGTATTGGGTTGGACTACGAGCAGTACTTC. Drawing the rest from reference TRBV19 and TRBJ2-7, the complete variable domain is DGGITQSPKYLFRKEGQNVTLSCEQNLNHDAMYWYRQDPGQGLRLIYYSQIVNDFQKGDIAEGYSVSREKKESFPLTVTSAQKNPTAFYLCASSIGLDYEQYFGPGTRLTVT.

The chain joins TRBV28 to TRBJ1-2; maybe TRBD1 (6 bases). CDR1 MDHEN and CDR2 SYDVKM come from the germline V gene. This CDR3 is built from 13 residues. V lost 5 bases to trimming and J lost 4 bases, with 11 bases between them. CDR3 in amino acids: CASSRQDPYGYTF. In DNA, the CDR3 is TGTGCCAGCAGTCGACAGGACCCCTATGGCTACACCTTC.

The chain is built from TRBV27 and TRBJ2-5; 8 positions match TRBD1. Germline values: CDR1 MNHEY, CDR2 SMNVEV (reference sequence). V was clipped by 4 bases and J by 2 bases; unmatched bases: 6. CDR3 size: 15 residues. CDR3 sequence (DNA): TGTGCCAGCAGTTCTGGACAGGGAAGACAAGAGACCCAGTACTTC. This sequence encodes CASSSGQGRQETQYF.

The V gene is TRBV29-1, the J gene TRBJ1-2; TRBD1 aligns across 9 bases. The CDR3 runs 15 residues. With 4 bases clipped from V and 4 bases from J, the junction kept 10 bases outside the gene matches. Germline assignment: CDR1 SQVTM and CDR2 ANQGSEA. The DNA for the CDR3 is TGCAGCGTTGGATCCCCAACAGGGGGCGGCTATGGCTACACCTTC. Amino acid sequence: CSVGSPTGGGYGYTF. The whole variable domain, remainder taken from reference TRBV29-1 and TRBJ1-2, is SAVISQKPSRDICQRGTSLTIQCQVDSQVTMMFWYRQQPGQSLTLIATANQGSEATYESGFVIDKFPISRPNLTFSTLTVSNMSPEDSSIYLCSVGSPTGGGYGYTFGSGTRLTVV.

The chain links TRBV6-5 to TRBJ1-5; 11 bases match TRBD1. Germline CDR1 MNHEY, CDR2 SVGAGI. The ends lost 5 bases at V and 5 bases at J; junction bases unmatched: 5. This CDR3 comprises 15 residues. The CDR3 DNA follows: TGTGCCAGCAGTAGGGACAGGGGGAAGGATCAGCCCCAGCATTTT. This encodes CASSRDRGKDQPQHF.

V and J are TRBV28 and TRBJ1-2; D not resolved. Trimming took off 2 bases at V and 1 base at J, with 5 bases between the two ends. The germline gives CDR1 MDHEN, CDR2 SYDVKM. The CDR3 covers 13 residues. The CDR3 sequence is CASSLADNYGYTF. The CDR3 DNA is TGTGCCAGCAGTTTAGCAGATAACTATGGCTACACCTTC.

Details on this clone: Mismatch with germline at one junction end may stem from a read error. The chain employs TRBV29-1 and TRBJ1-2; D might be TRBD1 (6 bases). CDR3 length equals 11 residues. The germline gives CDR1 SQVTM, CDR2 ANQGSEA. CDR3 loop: CSVEVLRTEGF. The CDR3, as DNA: TGCAGCGTTGAAGTATTAAGGACAGAGGGTTTC.

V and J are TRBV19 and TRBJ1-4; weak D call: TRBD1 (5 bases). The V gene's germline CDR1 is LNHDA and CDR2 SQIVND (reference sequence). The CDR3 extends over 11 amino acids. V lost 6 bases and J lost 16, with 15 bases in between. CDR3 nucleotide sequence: TGTGCCAGTAGGGAGGGACCAGGCTGGTTTTTT. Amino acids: CASREGPGWFF.

The CDR3 region has the DNA TGTGCCAGCAGCTCCAAAAACTACGAGCAGTACTTC. Amino acids: CASSSKNYEQYF. The chain employs TRBV7-2 and TRBJ2-7, with unresolved D. This CDR3 region has 12 residues. V was pared by 4 bases and J by 3 bases, with 7 bases between. Looked up from germline, CDR1 is SGHTA and CDR2 is FQGNSA.

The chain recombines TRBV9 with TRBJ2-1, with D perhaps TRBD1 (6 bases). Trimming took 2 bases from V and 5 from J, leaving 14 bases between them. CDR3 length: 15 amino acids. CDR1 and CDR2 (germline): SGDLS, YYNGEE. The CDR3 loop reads CASSVLWGPHNEQFF. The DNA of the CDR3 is TGTGCCAGCAGCGTTTTGTGGGGGCCCCACAATGAGCAGTTCTTC.

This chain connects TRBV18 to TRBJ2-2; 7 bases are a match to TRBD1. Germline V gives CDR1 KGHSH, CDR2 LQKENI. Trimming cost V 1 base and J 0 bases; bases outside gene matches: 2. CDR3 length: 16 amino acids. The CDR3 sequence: CASSPLGTANTGELFF. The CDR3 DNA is TGTGCCAGCTCACCACTAGGGACAGCGAACACCGGGGAGCTGTTTTTT.

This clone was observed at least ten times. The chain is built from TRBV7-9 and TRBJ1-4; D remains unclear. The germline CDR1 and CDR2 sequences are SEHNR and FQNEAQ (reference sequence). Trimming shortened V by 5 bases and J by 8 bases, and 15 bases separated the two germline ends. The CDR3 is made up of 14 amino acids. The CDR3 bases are TGTGCCAGCAGCGCTACTTCTCCGTGGGAAAAACTGTTTTTT. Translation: CASSATSPWEKLFF.

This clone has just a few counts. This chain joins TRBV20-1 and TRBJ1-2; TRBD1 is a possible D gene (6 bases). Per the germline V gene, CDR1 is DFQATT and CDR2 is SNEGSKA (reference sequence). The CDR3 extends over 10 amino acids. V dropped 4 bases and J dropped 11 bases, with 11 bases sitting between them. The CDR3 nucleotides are TGCAGTGCTACGACAGGTGGATACACCTTC. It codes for CSATTGGYTF.

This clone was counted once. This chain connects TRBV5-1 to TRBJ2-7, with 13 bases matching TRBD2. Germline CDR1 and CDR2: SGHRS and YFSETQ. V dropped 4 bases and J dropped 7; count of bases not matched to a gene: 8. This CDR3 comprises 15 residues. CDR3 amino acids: CASSAGLAGALEQYF. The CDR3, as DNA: TGCGCCAGCAGCGCCGGACTAGCGGGAGCTCTGGAGCAGTACTTC.

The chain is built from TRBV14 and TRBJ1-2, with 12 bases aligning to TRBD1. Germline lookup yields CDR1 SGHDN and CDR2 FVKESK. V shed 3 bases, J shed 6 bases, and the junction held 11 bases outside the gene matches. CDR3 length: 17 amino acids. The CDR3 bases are TGTGCCAGCAGCCAGGGATGGGGGACAGGGGGCCAGGATGGCTACACCTTC. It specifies CASSQGWGTGGQDGYTF.

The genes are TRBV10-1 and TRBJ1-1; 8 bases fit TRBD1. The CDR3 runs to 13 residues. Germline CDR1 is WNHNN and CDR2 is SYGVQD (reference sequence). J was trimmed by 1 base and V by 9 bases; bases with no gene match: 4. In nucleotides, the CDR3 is TGCGCCAGTTTACAGGGGGGGAACACTGAAGCTTTCTTT. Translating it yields CASLQGGNTEAFF.

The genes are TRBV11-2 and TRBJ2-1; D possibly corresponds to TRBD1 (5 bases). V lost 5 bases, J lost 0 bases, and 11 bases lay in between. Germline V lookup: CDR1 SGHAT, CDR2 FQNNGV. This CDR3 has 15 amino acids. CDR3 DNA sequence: TGTGCCAGCAGCGCCAGGGCCGGCTCCTACAATGAGCAGTTCTTC. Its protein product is CASSARAGSYNEQFF. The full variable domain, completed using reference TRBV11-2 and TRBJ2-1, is EAGVAQSPRYKIIEKRQSVAFWCNPISGHATLYWYQQILGQGPKLLIQFQNNGVVDDSQLPKDRFSAERLKGVDSTLKIQPAKLEDSAVYLCASSARAGSYNEQFFGPGTRLTVL.

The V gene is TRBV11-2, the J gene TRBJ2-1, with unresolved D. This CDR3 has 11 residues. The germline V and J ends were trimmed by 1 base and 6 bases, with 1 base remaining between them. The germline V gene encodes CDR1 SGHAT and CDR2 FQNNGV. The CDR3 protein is CASSLGNEQFF. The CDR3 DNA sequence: TGTGCCAGCAGCTTAGGCAATGAGCAGTTCTTC.

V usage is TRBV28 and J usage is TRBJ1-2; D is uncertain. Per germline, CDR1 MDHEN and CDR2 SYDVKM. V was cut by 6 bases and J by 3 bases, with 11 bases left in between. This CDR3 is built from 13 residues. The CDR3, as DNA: TGTGCCAGCAGCTTTACGTTATACTATGGCTACACCTTC. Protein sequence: CASSFTLYYGYTF.